This T cell receptor beta chain is from a study of cytomegalovirus exposure and HLA in healthy donors. General study findings and limits: Association of a missense DCLRE1C variant with TCR beta V- and J-gene trimming was reported in a later analysis.

To note about this clone: The target antigen is unknown.

Healthy bone marrow donors made up the cohort. In the PCR, 60 Vbeta and 13 Jbeta primers were used. In the original processing: It was a later analysis that counted roughly 80 million unique TCR beta chains, of which 8.5 million to 12 million were shared. Profiled with immunoSEQ multiplex PCR; TCRdb holds only in-frame clones, not every one. Clone size and the V and J calls come from that table; the DNA yielded D and trimming. The sample yields around 130,000 clones, 70% to 85% seen once. V lost 5 bases, J lost 5 bases, and 18 bases lay in between. The germline gives CDR1 SGHTA, CDR2 FQGTGA. CDR3 length: 15 amino acids.

This chain joins TRBV7-3 and TRBJ2-5; D is perhaps TRBD2 (5 bases). This TCR was sampled from a man between 50 and 59 years old in good health and CMV-seronegative. Sequenced material: PBMCs. The chain's CDR3 is CASSTLGLAGETQYF. The DNA for the CDR3 is TGTGCCAGCAGCACTCTCGGGCTAGCCGGGGAGACCCAGTACTTC.